These 2 T cell receptor beta chains were all obtained from the same sample, sequenced in a study of T cells in Graves' hyperthyroidism and ophthalmopathy. Amplification of TCR beta CDR3 regions used RNA as the template. During a first-round RT-PCR of the TCR CDR3, the HTBI primer set was used. TCRdb re-derived calls from the multiplex PCR reads in MiXCR, one entry per CDR3 protein. The table lists about 350,000 distinct CDR3 sequences, roughly 20% of them singletons. The sample comprised blood. The receptors were gathered from a woman between 35 and 50 years old with Graves' ophthalmopathy.

This clonotype was counted ten times or more. The rearrangement uses TRBV2 and TRBJ2-4; D gene uncertain. V gave up 4 bases and J gave up 0 bases, with 7 bases separating them. The CDR3 totals 14 residues. Germline CDR1 SNHLY, CDR2 FYNNEI. This chain's CDR3 is CASSATLAKNIQYF. The CDR3, as DNA: TGTGCCAGCAGTGCTACGTTAGCCAAAAACATTCAGTACTTC.

The V gene is TRBV30, the J gene TRBJ2-4; tentatively, D is TRBD1 or TRBD2 (6 bases each). V lost 1 base to trimming and J lost 0 bases, with 10 bases between them. CDR1 and CDR2 (germline): GTSNPN, SVGIG (reference sequence). The CDR3 totals 15 residues. The CDR3 nucleotides read TGTGCCTGGAGTGATGGGGGGCTAGCCAAAAACATTCAGTACTTC. As protein: CAWSDGGLAKNIQYF.